These 8 T cell receptor beta chains came from one sample sequenced in a study of T cell responses to AZD1222 COVID-19 vaccine. The assay was immunoSEQ multiplex PCR, and TCRdb's table has in-frame clones only and misses some. The table records 75,000 to 100,000 clones, 90% to 95% of them present only once. This specimen was peripheral blood, taken on day 0 of AZD1222 vaccination. These receptors were collected from an adult in good health.

The chain has TRBV4-1 and TRBJ2-3, with D uncertain. CDR1 is MGHRA, CDR2 YSYEKL, per germline. The CDR3 spans 15 residues. Trimming removed 1 base from V and 1 base from J, with 9 bases in between. The CDR3 bases are TGCGCCAGCAGCCAAGGGTCATTTCGCACAGATACGCAGTATTTT. Amino acids: CASSQGSFRTDTQYF.

V is TRBV30 and J is TRBJ1-1; D is possibly TRBD1 (5 bases). The V and J ends lost 1 base and 6 bases respectively, with 9 bases between them. The length of the CDR3 is 12 residues. The germline V gene has CDR1 GTSNPN and CDR2 SVGIG (reference sequence). The CDR3 sequence: CAWSEMGAEAFF. CDR3 DNA: TGTGCCTGGAGTGAAATGGGGGCTGAAGCTTTCTTT.

This chain joins TRBV28 and TRBJ2-7; 14 positions agree with TRBD2. Germline V gene lookup returns CDR1 MDHEN and CDR2 SYDVKM. V shed 4 bases, J shed 5 bases, and the junction held 4 bases outside the gene matches. This CDR3 is built from 15 residues. CDR3 sequence (DNA): TGTGCCAGCAGTTCTCCGGGACTAGCGGGAGACGAGCAGTACTTC. Protein sequence: CASSSPGLAGDEQYF.

The V and J genes are TRBV19 and TRBJ1-4; D ambiguous. V was shortened by 4 bases and J by 2 bases, with 11 bases between the two germline ends. The CDR3 extends over 15 amino acids. Germline V gene lookup returns CDR1 LNHDA and CDR2 SQIVND (reference sequence). This chain's CDR3 is CASSTLDATNEKLFF. The CDR3 nucleotides are TGTGCCAGTAGTACTTTGGACGCCACTAATGAAAAACTGTTTTTT.

J is TRBJ2-2 and V is TRBV2, with 8 positions matching TRBD1. Looked up from germline, CDR1 is SNHLY and CDR2 is FYNNEI. CDR3 length: 15 residues. The V segment lost 6 bases and the J segment 2 bases; nucleotides outside the gene matches: 5. The chain's CDR3 is CASSRQGLNTGELFF. DNA for the CDR3: TGTGCCAGCAGCCGACAGGGGCTCAACACCGGGGAGCTGTTTTTT.

The chain uses TRBV14 and TRBJ1-1; D is unclear. CDR3 length: 15 amino acids. Germline loops: CDR1 SGHDN, CDR2 FVKESK. V was pared by 1 base and J by 1 base, with 10 bases between. DNA of the CDR3: TGTGCCAGCAGCCAAGTGGTAATGGGGAACACTGAAGCTTTCTTT. It specifies CASSQVVMGNTEAFF.

This chain links TRBV30 with TRBJ2-3, with D uncertain. V was pared by 2 bases and J by 2 bases, with 8 bases between. The CDR3 is made up of 13 amino acids. Germline CDR1 reads GTSNPN; CDR2 reads SVGIG (reference sequence). The DNA for the CDR3 is TGTGCCTGGAGTTCTCCCTACACAGATACGCAGTATTTT. Translating it yields CAWSSPYTDTQYF.

This clone has just one count. The V gene is TRBV3-1 (or the pseudogene TRBV3-2), the J gene TRBJ2-3, with 11 bases lining up with TRBD2. Trimming took 1 base from V and 3 from J; bases not matched to a gene: 9. Germline CDR1 reads LGHDT; CDR2 reads YNNKEL (reference sequence). The CDR3 totals 18 residues. CDR3 sequence (DNA): TGTGCCAGCAGCCAAGTGGCCCTAGCGGGGGGCCGTACAGATACGCAGTATTTT. Its protein product is CASSQVALAGGRTDTQYF.